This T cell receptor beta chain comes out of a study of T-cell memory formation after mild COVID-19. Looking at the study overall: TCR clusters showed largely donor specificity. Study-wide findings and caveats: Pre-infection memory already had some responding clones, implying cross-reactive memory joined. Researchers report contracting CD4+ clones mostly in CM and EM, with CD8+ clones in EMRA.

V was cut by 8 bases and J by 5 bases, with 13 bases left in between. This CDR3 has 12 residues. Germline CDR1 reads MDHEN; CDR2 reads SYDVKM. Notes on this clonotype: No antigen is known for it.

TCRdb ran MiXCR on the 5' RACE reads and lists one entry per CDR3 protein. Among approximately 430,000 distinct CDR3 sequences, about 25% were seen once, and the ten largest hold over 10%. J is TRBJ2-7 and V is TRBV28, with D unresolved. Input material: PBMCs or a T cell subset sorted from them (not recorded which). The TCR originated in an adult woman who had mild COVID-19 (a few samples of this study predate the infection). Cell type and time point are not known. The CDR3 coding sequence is TGTGCCAGCCTGGGATTGTTGGACGAGCAGTACTTC. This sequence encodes CASLGLLDEQYF.